This TCR beta chain was obtained from a study of blood T cell repertoires in COVID-19. The overall study: In each case, the material was cDNA or gDNA derived from T cells, B-cell-depleted T cells, or PBMCs.

Participant ages covered about 18 to 90 years across 24 US areas. Each participant's cohort was designated according to participant-reported clinical history. Two negative PCRs, clearance, or symptom resolution had been documented for recovered Cohort 3 donors. The germline CDR1 and CDR2 sequences are SQVTM and ANQGSEA. This CDR3 contains 13 residues. Trimming took 4 bases from V and 0 from J; bases not matched to a gene: 1. Some clones are missing from TCRdb's copy, which holds only in-frame ones; the method was immunoSEQ multiplex PCR. The profile shows more than 250,000 clones, around 85% of them singletons.

Source material: PBMCs or T cells enriched from blood (not recorded which). The V call is TRBV29-1, the J call TRBJ1-2; the match to TRBD1 covers 8 bases. The sequence was collected from a man aged 25-45 years who had recovered from COVID-19. CDR3 amino acids: CSVGTGSNYGYTF. DNA of the CDR3: TGCAGCGTTGGGACAGGGTCTAACTATGGCTACACCTTC.